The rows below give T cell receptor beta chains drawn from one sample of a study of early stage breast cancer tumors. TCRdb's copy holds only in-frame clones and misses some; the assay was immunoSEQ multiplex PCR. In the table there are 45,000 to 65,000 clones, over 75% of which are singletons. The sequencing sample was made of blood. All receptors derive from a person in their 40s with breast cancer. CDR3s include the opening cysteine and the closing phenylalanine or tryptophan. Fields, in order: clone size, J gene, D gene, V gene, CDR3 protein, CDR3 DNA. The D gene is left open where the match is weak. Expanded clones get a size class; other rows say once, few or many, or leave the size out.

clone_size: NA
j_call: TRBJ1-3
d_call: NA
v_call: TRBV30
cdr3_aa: CAWRPWGAPGNTIYF
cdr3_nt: TGTGCCTGGAGACCCTGGGGGGCTCCTGGAAACACCATATATTTT

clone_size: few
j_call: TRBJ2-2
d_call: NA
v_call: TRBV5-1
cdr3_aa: CATRGPGNTGELFF
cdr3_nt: TGCGCCACGAGAGGGCCGGGGAACACCGGGGAGCTGTTTTTT

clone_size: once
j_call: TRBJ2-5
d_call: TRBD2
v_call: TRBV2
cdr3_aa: CASSGPAGAVGETQYF
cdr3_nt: TGTGCCAGCAGTGGCCCAGCGGGAGCAGTCGGGGAGACCCAGTACTTC

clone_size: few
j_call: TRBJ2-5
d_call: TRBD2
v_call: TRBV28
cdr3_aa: CASSSGTSGRETQYF
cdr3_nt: TGTGCCAGCAGTTCCGGGACTAGCGGGAGAGAGACCCAGTACTTC

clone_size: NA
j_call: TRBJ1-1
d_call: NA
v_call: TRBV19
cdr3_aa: CASSIDRDTEAFF
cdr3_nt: TGTGCCAGTAGTATAGATCGGGACACTGAAGCTTTCTTT

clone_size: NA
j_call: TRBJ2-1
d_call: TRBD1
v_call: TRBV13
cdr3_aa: CASSSRDRGGNEQFF
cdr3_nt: TGTGCCAGCAGCTCCCGGGACAGGGGTGGCAATGAGCAGTTCTTC

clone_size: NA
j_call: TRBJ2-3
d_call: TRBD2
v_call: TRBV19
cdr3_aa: CASSIRRTSGRGTDTQYF
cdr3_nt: TGTGCCAGTAGTATACGAAGGACTAGCGGCCGGGGTACAGATACGCAGTATTTT

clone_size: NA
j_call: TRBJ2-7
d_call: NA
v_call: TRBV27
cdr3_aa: CASRYEQYF
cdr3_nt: TGTGCCAGCCGGTACGAGCAGTACTTC

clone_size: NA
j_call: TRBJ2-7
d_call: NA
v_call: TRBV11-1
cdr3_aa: CASSLGQMTYEQYF
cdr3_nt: TGTGCCAGCAGCTTAGGACAGATGACCTACGAGCAGTACTTC

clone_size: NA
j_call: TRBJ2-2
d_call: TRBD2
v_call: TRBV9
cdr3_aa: CASSARGGPGDIPGELFF
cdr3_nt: TGTGCCAGCAGCGCAAGGGGAGGGCCCGGGGATATTCCCGGGGAGCTGTTTTTT

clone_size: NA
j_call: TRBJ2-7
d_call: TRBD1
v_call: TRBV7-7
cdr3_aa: CASPPGTGPYEQYF
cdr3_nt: TGTGCTAGCCCCCCCGGGACAGGGCCCTACGAGCAGTACTTC

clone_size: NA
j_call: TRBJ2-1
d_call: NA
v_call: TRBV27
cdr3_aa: CASSRLARLRDIRSSYNEQFF
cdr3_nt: TGTGCCAGCTCGAGGCTAGCGCGACTTCGCGATATAAGGAGCTCCTACAATGAGCAGTTCTTC

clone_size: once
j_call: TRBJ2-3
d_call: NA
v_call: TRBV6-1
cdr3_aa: CASSRGLTDTQYF
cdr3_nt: TGTGCCAGCAGTAGAGGGCTCACAGATACGCAGTATTTT

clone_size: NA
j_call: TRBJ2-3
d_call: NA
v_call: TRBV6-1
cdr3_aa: CASRGFTDTQYF
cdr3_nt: TGTGCCAGCAGAGGTTTTACAGATACGCAGTATTTT

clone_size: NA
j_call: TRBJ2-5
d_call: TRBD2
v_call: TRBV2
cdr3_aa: CASSRSGRGQETQYF
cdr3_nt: TGTGCCAGCAGCCGTAGCGGGAGGGGACAAGAGACCCAGTACTTC

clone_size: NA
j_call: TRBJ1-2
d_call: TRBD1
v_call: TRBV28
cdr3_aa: CASFGTVGHYGYTF
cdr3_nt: TGTGCCAGCTTTGGGACAGTAGGACATTATGGCTACACCTTC

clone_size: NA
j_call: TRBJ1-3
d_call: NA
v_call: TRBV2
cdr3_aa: CASSPQWNSGNTIYF
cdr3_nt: TGTGCCAGCAGTCCACAGTGGAACTCTGGAAACACCATATATTTT

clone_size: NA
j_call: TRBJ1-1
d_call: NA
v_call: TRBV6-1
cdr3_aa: CASSGHMNTEAFF
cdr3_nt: TGTGCCAGCAGTGGACACATGAACACTGAAGCTTTCTTT

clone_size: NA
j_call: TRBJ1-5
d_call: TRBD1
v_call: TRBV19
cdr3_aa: CASSTTGNSNQPQHF
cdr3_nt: TGTGCCAGTAGTACGACAGGGAATAGCAATCAGCCCCAGCATTTT

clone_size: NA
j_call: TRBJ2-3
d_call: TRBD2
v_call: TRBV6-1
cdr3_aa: CASSEGLQAGGTDTQYF
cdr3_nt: TGTGCCAGCAGTGAGGGGCTGCAAGCGGGAGGGACAGATACGCAGTATTTT

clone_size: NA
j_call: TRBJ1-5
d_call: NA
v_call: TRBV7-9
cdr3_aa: CASSLDAGNQPQHF
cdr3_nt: TGTGCCAGCAGCTTAGACGCAGGCAATCAGCCCCAGCATTTT

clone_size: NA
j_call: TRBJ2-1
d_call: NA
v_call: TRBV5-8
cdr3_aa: CASSLLYASEQFF
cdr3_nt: TGTGCCAGCAGCTTGTTGTACGCTAGTGAGCAGTTCTTC

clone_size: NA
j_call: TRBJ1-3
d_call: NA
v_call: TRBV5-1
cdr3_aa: CASRMGSSGNTIYF
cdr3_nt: TGCGCCAGCAGAATGGGGAGCTCTGGAAACACCATATATTTT

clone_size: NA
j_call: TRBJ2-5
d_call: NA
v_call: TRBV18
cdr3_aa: CASSPPPYMSETQYF
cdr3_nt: TGTGCCAGCTCACCACCCCCGTACATGTCGGAGACCCAGTACTTC

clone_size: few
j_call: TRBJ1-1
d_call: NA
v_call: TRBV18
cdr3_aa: CASSPLAGYMNTEAFF
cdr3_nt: TGTGCCAGCTCACCACTCGCAGGTTACATGAACACTGAAGCTTTCTTT

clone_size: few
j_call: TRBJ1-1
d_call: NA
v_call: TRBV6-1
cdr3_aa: CASSEAGFSDTEAFF
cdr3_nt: TGTGCCAGCAGTGAAGCGGGGTTCTCGGACACTGAAGCTTTCTTT

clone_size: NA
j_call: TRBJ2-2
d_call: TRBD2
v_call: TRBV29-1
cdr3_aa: CSVGGLAGGTNTGELFF
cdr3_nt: TGCAGCGTAGGGGGACTAGCGGGAGGAACCAACACCGGGGAGCTGTTTTTT

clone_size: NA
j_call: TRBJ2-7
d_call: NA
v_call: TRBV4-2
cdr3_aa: CASSQDLGVTYEQYF
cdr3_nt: TGTGCCAGCAGCCAAGATCTTGGGGTTACCTACGAGCAGTACTTC

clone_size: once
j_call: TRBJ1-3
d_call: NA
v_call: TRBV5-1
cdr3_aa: CASSLETGTGNTIYF
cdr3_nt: TGCGCCAGCAGCTTGGAAACAGGGACTGGAAACACCATATATTTT

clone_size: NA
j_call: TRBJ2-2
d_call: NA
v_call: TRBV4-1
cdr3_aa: CASSQEGFGANTGELFF
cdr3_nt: TGCGCCAGCAGCCAAGAGGGCTTTGGGGCGAACACCGGGGAGCTGTTTTTT

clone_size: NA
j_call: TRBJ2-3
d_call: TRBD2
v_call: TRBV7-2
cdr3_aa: CASSLTGGLAPDTQYF
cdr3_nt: TGTGCCAGCAGCTTAACGGGAGGTCTCGCCCCGGATACGCAGTATTTT

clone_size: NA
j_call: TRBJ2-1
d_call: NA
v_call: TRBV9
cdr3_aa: CASSVAGVDEQFF
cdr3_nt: TGTGCCAGCAGCGTAGCCGGGGTTGATGAGCAGTTCTTC

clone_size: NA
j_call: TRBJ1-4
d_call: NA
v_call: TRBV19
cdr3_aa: CASSLAGSAPNEKLFF
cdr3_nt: TGTGCCAGTAGCTTGGCAGGGAGCGCCCCTAATGAAAAACTGTTTTTT

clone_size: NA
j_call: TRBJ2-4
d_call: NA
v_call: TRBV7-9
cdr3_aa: CASSPHPSLQAKNIQYF
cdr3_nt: TGTGCCAGCAGCCCCCACCCTAGTCTGCAGGCCAAAAACATTCAGTACTTC

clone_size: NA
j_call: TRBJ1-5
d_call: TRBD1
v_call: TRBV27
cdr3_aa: CASSRTGGAPGNQPQHF
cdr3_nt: TGTGCCAGCAGCAGGACAGGGGGTGCCCCCGGCAATCAGCCCCAGCATTTT

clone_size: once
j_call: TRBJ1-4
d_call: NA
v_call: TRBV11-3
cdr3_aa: CASSSQGGGEKLFF
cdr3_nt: TGTGCCAGCAGCTCACAGGGAGGAGGGGAAAAACTGTTTTTT

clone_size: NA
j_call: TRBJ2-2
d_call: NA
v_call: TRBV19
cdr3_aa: CASRRGVHTGELFF
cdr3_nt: TGTGCCAGTAGAAGGGGGGTGCACACCGGGGAGCTGTTTTTT

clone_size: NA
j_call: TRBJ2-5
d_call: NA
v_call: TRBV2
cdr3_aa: CASGEGGGETQYF
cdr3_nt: TGTGCCAGCGGAGAGGGAGGAGGAGAGACCCAGTACTTC

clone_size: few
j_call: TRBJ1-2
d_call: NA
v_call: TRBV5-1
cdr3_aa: CASTDDRRGYTF
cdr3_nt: TGCGCCAGCACCGACGACAGAAGGGGCTACACCTTC

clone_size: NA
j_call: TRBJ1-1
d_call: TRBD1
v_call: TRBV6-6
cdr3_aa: CASSYSKRTGDTEAFF
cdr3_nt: TGTGCCAGCAGTTACTCGAAACGGACAGGGGATACTGAAGCTTTCTTT

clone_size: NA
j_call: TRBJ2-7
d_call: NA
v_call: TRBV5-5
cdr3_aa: CASSPAHPSYEQYF
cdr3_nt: TGTGCCAGCAGCCCAGCCCACCCATCATACGAGCAGTACTTC

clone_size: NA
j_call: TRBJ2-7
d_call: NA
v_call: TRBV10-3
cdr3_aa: CAISAEPPSSYEQYF
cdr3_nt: TGTGCCATCAGTGCCGAGCCCCCGAGCTCCTACGAGCAGTACTTC

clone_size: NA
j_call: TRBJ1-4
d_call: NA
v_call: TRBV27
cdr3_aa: CASSLTGTRNEKLFF
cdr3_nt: TGTGCCAGCAGTTTAACGGGGACGCGAAATGAAAAACTGTTTTTT

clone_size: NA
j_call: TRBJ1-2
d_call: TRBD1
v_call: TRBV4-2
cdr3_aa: CASNRQTGAGQGAGYTF
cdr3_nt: TGTGCCAGCAACCGGCAAACGGGGGCGGGACAGGGGGCTGGCTACACCTTC

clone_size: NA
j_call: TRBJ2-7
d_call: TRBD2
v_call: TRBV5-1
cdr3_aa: CASKLAGAYEQYF
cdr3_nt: TGCGCCAGCAAATTAGCGGGAGCTTACGAGCAGTACTTC

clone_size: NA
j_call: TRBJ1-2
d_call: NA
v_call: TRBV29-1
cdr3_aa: CSVEDGAQAIGYTF
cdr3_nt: TGCAGCGTTGAAGATGGAGCACAGGCGATAGGCTACACCTTC

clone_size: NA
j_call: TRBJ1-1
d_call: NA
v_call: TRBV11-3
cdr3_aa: CASSFQNTEAFF
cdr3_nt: TGTGCCAGCAGCTTCCAGAACACTGAAGCTTTCTTT

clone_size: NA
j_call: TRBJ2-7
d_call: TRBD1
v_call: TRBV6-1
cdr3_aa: CASSEAGTAYEQYF
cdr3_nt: TGTGCCAGCAGTGAAGCGGGGACAGCCTACGAGCAGTACTTC

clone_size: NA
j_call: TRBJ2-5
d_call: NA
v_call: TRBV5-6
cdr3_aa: CASSFGGAQETQYF
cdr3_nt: TGTGCCAGCAGCTTCGGGGGAGCACAAGAGACCCAGTACTTC

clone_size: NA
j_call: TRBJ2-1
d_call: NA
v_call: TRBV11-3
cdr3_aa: CASSSQRASYNEQFF
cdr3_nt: TGTGCCAGCAGCTCCCAGCGGGCCTCCTACAATGAGCAGTTCTTC

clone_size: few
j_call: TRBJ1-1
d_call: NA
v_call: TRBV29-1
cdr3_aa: CSVGVDGGDNTEAFF
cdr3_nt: TGCAGCGTTGGGGTGGATGGGGGTGACAACACTGAAGCTTTCTTT

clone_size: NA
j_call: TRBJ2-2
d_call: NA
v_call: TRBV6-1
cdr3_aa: CASSDTDTGELFF
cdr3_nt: TGTGCCAGCAGTGACACGGACACCGGGGAGCTGTTTTTT

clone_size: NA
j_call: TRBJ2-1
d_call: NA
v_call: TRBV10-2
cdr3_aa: CASSTNIGAYNEQFF
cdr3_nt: TGCGCCAGCAGTACTAACATAGGGGCCTACAATGAGCAGTTCTTC